This record looks at one TCR beta chain sequence and its context. Its antigen is unidentified. MiXCR, run by TCRdb on the RT-PCR reads, gives a single entry per CDR3 protein. The sample has 650,000 or so distinct CDR3 sequences, 12% to 15% seen once. This CDR3 is built from 15 residues. The V segment lost 2 bases and the J segment 4 bases; nucleotides outside the gene matches: 7. Germline assignment: CDR1 SGHTA and CDR2 FQGNSA. This specimen comes from a study of response to subunit inactivated influenza vaccine. Findings and caveats of the study: The authors offered the suggestion that each seasonal influenza vaccination recruits few new T cells.

V gene TRBV7-2 combines with J gene TRBJ2-7; the match to TRBD1 covers 8 bases. The clonotype originates from a man in his fifties or sixties who received an inactivated influenza vaccine. The sequencing used PBMCs from blood, collected 14 to 15 days before vaccination. The CDR3 nucleotides are TGTGCCAGCAGCTTATTTTCAGGGGGCCTATACGAGCAGTACTTC. This codes for CASSLFSGGLYEQYF. The variable domain in full, completed from reference TRBV7-2 and TRBJ2-7, reads GAGVSQSPSNKVTEKGKDVELRCDPISGHTALYWYRQSLGQGLEFLIYFQGNSAPDKSGLPSDRFSAERTGGSVSTLTIQRTQQEDSAVYLCASSLFSGGLYEQYFGPGTRLTVT.